This is a list of T cell receptor beta chains from one sample in a study of technical replicates of blood from a handful of donors. Clones were sequenced by immunoSEQ multiplex PCR, and TCRdb holds only the in-frame ones, with some missing. Seen here are fewer than 95,000 clones, about 94% observed once, and the top ten hold approximately 0.25%. The specimen sequenced was T cells isolated from PBMCs. These receptors were collected from a human donor in good health. Both conserved end residues are part of each CDR3. A D gene is named only where the DNA matches it firmly. Not all rows give a size; the values are once, few, many and, for expanded clones, a class.

>TRBV28|NA|TRBJ1-4|once
TGTGCCAGCAGTTTGGGGGCCCTTAATGAAAAACTGTTTTTT
CASSLGALNEKLFF
>TRBV27|NA|TRBJ1-1|NA
TGTGCCAGCAGAGTGGCAGCACTAGGGAACACTGAAGCTTTCTTT
CASRVAALGNTEAFF
>TRBV30|NA|TRBJ2-2|NA
TGTGCCTGGAGTGTACGGTCTCGGGAGCTGTTTTTT
CAWSVRSRELFF
>TRBV7-3|NA|TRBJ1-1|NA
TGTGCCAGCAGCTTCACGACAGATTCGAACTCTGAAGCTTTCTTT
CASSFTTDSNSEAFF
>TRBV4-1|TRBD1|TRBJ2-2|NA
TGCGCCAGCAGCGCCGGACAGGGGCCGAGCGGGGAGCTGTTTTTT
CASSAGQGPSGELFF
>TRBV18|NA|TRBJ1-1|NA
TGTGCCAGCTCACCACGGGGACAGAACACTGAAGCTTTCTTT
CASSPRGQNTEAFF
>TRBV7-9|TRBD1|TRBJ2-4|NA
TGTGCCAGCAGCTTGGGGCGACAGGGGGACATTCAGTACTTC
CASSLGRQGDIQYF
>TRBV6-5|NA|TRBJ2-7|NA
TGTGCCAGCAGTTACCGCTCGACATCGTACGAGCAGTACTTC
CASSYRSTSYEQYF
>TRBV7-8|NA|TRBJ1-1|NA
TGTGCCAGCAGCCCCATCCTGGAGGGTCGGAACACTGAAGCTTTCTTT
CASSPILEGRNTEAFF
>TRBV2|NA|TRBJ1-5|NA
TGTGCCAGCATGAACTCCTGGGCCACAGGGCGGGTAAATCAGCCCCAGCATTTT
CASMNSWATGRVNQPQHF
>TRBV30|NA|TRBJ1-2|NA
TGTGCCTGGAGTGAACAGGGAGTCGATGGCTACACCTTC
CAWSEQGVDGYTF
>TRBV7-3|TRBD2|TRBJ2-1|NA
TGTGCCAGCAGCCCTACCCCATCTAGCGGGCGAGAAGAGCAGTTCTTC
CASSPTPSSGREEQFF
>TRBV9|TRBD2|TRBJ2-7|NA
TGTGCCAGCAGCCAGGGACTAGCGGGCTACGAGCAGTACTTC
CASSQGLAGYEQYF
>TRBV28|NA|TRBJ1-1|NA
TGTGCCAGCAGACGGGGAGTGGAAGCTTTCTTT
CASRRGVEAFF
>TRBV7-9|NA|TRBJ2-6|NA
TGTGCCAGCAGCTCCTTTTCCTCTGGGGCCAACGTCCTGACTTTC
CASSSFSSGANVLTF
>TRBV4-2|TRBD2|TRBJ2-2|NA
TGTGCCAGCAGCCAAATTCCGGGACTGGCGGGGGGGCGGGGCACCGGGGAGCTGTTTTTT
CASSQIPGLAGGRGTGELFF
>TRBV7-9|TRBD1|TRBJ1-3|NA
TGTGCCAGCAGCCATGGTGGAGGGACAGCTGGAAACACCATATATTTT
CASSHGGGTAGNTIYF
>TRBV28|TRBD1|TRBJ2-1|NA
TGTGCCAGCAGTGGGGGACAGGGCTACAATGAGCAGTTCTTC
CASSGGQGYNEQFF